This T cell receptor (beta chain) emerged from a study of blood T cell repertoires in COVID-19. About the study: The cDNA or gDNA used as material had been derived from T cells, B-cell-depleted T cells, or PBMCs.

Patients from Seattle were sampled longitudinally, starting during active infection. Profiling relied on immunoSEQ multiplex PCR, and the TCRdb table lists in-frame clones only, not all of them. This sample has around 470,000 clones, with about 88% found just once. The CDR3 consists of 12 residues. CDR1 and CDR2 from the germline V gene are SGHDN and FVKESK. The V and J ends lost 6 bases and 6 bases respectively, with 11 bases between them. The source is a man between 18 and 29 years old with COVID-19, enrolled during active disease. Material for sequencing was peripheral blood. The chain has TRBV14 and TRBJ1-1; D not certain. CDR3 in amino acids: CASSPKEAEAFF. Written as DNA, the CDR3 is TGTGCCAGCAGTCCTAAGGAGGCTGAAGCTTTCTTT.